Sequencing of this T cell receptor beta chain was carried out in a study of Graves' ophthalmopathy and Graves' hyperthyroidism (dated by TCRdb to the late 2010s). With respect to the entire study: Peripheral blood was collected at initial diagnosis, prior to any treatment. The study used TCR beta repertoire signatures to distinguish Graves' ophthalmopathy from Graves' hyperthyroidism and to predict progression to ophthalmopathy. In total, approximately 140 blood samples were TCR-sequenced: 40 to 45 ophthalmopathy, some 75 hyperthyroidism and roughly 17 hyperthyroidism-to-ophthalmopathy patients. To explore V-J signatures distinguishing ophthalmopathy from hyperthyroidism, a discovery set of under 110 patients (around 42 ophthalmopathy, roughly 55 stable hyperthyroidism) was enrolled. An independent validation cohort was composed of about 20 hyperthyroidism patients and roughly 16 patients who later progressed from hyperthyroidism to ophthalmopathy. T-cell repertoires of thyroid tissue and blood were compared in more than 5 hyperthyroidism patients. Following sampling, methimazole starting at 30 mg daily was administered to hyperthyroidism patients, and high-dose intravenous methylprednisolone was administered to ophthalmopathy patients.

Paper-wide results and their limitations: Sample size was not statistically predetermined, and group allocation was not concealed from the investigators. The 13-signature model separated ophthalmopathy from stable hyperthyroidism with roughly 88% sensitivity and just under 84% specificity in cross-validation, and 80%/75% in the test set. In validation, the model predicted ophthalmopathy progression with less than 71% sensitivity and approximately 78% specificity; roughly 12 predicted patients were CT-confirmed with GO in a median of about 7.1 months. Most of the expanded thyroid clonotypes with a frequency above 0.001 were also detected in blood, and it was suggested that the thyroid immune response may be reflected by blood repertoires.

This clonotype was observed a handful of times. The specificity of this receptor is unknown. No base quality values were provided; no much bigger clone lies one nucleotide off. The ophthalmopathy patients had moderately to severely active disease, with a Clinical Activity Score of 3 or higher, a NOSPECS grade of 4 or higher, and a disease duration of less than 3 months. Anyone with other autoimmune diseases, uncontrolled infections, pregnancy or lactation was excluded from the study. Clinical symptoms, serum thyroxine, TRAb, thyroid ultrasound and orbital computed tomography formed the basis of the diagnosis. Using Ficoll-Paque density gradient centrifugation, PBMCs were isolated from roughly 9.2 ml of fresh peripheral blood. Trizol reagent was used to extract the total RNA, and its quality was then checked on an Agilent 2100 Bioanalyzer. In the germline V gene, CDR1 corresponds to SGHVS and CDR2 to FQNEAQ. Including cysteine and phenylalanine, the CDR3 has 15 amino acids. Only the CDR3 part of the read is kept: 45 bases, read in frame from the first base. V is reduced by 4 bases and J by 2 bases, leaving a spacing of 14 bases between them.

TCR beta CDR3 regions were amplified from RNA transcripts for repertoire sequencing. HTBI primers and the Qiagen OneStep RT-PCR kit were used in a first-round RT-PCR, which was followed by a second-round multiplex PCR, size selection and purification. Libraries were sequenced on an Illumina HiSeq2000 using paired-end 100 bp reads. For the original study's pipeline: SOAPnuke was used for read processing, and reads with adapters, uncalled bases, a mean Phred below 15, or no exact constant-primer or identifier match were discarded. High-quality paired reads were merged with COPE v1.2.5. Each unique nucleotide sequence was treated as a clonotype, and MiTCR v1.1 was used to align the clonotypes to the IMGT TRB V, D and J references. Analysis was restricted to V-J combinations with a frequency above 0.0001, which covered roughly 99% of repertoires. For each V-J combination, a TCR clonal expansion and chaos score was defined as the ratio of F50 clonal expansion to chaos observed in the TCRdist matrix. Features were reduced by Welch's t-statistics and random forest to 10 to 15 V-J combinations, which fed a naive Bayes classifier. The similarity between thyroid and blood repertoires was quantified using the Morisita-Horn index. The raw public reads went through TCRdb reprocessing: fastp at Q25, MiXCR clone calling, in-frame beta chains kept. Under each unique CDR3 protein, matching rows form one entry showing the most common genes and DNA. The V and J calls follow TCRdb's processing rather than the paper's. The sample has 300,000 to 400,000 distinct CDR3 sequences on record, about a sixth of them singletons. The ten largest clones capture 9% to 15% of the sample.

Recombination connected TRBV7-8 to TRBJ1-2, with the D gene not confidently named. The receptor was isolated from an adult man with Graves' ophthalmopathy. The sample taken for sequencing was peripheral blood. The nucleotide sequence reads TGTGCCAGCAGCTCCCGGACCGCCCGGAACTATGGCTACACCTTC. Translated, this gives CASSSRTARNYGYTF.